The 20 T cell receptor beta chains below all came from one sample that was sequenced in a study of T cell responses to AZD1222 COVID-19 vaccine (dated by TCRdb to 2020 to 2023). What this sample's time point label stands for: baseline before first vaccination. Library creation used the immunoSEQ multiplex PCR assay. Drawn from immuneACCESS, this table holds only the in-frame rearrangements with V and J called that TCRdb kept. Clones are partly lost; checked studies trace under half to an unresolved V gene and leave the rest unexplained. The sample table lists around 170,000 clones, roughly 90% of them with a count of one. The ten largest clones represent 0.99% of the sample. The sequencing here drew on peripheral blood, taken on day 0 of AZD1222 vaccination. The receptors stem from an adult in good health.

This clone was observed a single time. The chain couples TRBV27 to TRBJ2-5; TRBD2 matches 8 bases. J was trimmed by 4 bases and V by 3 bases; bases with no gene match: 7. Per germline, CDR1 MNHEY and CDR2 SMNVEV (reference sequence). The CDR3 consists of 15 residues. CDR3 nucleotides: TGTGCCAGCAGTTTGCTCCGGGAGGGGGGAGAGACCCAGTACTTC. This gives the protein CASSLLREGGETQYF.

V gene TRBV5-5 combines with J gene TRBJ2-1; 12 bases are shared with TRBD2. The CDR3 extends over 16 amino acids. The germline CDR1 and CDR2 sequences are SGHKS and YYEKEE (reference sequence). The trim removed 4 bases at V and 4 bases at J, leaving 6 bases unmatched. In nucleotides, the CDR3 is TGTGCCAGCAGCCCTTGGACTAGCGGGGTATACAATGAGCAGTTCTTC. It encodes CASSPWTSGVYNEQFF.

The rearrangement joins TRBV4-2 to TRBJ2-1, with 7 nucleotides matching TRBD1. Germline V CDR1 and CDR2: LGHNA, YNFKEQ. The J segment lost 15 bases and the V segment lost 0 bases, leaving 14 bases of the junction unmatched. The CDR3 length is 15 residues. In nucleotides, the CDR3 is TGTGCCAGCAGCCAAGATAGTAAGGGGGCGAGGGGTGGGTTCTTC. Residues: CASSQDSKGARGGFF.

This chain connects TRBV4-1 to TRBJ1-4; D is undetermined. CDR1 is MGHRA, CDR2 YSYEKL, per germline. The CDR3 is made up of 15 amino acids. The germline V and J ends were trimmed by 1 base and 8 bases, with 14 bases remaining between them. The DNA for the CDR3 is TGCGCCAGCAGCCAAGGGACCCTAGGAGGGGAAAAACTGTTTTTT. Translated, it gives CASSQGTLGGEKLFF.

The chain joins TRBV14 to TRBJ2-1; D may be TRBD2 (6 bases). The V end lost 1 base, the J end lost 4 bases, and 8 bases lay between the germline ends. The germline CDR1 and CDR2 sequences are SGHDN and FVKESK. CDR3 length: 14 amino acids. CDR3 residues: CASSQVAGYNEQFF. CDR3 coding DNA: TGTGCCAGCAGCCAAGTTGCGGGGTACAATGAGCAGTTCTTC.

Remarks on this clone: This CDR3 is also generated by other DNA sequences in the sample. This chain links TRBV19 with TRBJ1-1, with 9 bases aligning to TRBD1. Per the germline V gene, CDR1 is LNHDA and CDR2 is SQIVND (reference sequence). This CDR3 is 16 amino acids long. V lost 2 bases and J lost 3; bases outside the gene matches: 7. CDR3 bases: TGTGCCAGTAGTATACCGACAGGGGGAGGTGACACTGAAGCTTTCTTT. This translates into CASSIPTGGGDTEAFF.

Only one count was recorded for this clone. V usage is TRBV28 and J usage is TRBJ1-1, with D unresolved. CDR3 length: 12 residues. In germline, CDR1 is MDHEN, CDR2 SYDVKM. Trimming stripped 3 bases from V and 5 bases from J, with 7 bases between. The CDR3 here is CASSFSGTEAFF. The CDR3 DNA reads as TGTGCCAGCAGTTTCTCAGGAACTGAAGCTTTCTTT.

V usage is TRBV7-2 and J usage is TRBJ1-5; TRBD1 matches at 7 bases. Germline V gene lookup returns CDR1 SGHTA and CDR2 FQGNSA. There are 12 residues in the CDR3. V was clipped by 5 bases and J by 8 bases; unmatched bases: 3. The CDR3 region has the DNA TGTGCCAGCAGCCGTACAGGGGAGCCCCAGCATTTT. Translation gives CASSRTGEPQHF. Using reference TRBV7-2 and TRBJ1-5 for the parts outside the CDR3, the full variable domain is GAGVSQSPSNKVTEKGKDVELRCDPISGHTALYWYRQSLGQGLEFLIYFQGNSAPDKSGLPSDRFSAERTGGSVSTLTIQRTQQEDSAVYLCASSRTGEPQHFGDGTRLSIL.

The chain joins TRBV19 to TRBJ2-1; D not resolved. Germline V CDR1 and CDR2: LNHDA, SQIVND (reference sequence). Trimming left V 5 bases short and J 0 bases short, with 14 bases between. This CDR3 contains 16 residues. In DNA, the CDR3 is TGTGCCAGTAGTTCCCCGCAGAAACCCTCCTACAATGAGCAGTTCTTC. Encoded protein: CASSSPQKPSYNEQFF.

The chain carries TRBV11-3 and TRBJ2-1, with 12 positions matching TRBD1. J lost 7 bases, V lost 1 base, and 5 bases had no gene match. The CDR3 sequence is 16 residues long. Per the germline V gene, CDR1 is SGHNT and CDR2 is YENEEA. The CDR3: CASSLGGGQGANEQFF. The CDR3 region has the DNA TGTGCCAGCAGCTTAGGCGGGGGACAGGGGGCGAATGAGCAGTTCTTC.

As DNA, the CDR3 is TGTGCCAGCAGGACCCAGGACTTTAGCAATCAGCCCCAGCATTTT. Residues: CASRTQDFSNQPQHF. The chain employs TRBV6-6 and TRBJ1-5; D uncertain. In germline, CDR1 is MNHNY, CDR2 SVGAGI (reference sequence). CDR3 length: 15 residues. Trimming pared 6 bases from V and 0 bases from J, leaving 12 bases between.

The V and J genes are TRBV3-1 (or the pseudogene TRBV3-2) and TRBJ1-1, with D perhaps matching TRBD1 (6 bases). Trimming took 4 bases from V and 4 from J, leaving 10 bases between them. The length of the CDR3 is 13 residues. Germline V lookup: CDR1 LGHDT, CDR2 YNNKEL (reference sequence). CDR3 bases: TGTGCCAGCAGCCCCGCAGGGGTCACTGAAGCTTTCTTT. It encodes CASSPAGVTEAFF.

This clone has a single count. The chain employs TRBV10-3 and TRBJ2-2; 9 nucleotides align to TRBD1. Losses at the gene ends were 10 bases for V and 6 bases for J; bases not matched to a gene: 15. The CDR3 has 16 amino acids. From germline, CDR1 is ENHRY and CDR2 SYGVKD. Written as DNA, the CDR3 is TGTGCCACCAAAGCCTCCGGGACAGGGCGCCCCGGGGAGCTGTTTTTT. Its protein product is CATKASGTGRPGELFF.

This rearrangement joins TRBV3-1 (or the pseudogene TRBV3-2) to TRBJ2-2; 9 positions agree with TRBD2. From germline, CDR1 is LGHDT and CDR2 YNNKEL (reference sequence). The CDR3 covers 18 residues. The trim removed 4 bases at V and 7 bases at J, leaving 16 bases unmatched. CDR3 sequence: CASSPRLAGVPAIGELFF. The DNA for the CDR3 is TGTGCCAGCAGCCCTCGTTTAGCGGGGGTTCCGGCAATCGGGGAGCTGTTTTTT.

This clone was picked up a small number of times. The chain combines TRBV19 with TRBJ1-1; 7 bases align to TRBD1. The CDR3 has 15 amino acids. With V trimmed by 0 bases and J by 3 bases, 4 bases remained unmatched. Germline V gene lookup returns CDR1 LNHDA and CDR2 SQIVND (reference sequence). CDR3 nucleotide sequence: TGTGCCAGTAGTATAGACGACAGGGCGGACACTGAAGCTTTCTTT. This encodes CASSIDDRADTEAFF.

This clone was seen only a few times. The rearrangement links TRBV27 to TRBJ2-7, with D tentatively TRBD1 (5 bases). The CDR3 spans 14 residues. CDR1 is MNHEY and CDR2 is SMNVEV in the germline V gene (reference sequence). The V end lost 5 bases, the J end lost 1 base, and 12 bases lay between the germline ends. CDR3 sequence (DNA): TGTGCCAGCAGTCCACAGGTGATGTCCTACGAGCAGTACTTC. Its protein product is CASSPQVMSYEQYF.

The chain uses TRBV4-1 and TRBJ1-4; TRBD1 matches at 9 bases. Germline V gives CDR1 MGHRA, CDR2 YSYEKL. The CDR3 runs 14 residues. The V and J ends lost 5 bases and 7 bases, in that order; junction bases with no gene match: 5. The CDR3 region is CASSTGQGGEKLFF. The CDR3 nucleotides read TGCGCCAGCAGCACGGGACAGGGTGGTGAAAAACTGTTTTTT.

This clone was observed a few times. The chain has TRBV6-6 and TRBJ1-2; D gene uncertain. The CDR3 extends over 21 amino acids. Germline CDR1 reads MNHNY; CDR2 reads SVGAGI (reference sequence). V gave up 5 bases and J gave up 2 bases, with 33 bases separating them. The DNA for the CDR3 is TGTGCCAGCAGTCCCCATAATAAGATCGGCGCAGGTTTAGTAGGAAACTATGGCTACACCTTC. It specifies CASSPHNKIGAGLVGNYGYTF.

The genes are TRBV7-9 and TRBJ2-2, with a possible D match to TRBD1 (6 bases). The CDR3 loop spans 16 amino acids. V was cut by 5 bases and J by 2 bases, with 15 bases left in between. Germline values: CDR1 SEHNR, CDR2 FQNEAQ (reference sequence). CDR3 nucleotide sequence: TGTGCCAGCAGCCCCCCGGCACAGGGAAACACCGGGGAGCTGTTTTTT. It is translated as CASSPPAQGNTGELFF. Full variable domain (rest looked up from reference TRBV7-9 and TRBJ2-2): DTGVSQNPRHKITKRGQNVTFRCDPISEHNRLYWYRQTLGQGPEFLTYFQNEAQLEKSRLLSDRFSAERPKGSFSTLEIQRTEQGDSAMYLCASSPPAQGNTGELFFGEGSRLTVL.

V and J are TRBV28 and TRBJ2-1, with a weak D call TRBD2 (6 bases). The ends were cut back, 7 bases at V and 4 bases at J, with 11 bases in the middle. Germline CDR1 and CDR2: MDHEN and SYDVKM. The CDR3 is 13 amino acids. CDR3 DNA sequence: TGTGCCAGCATGGTAGCGGCATACAATGAGCAGTTCTTC. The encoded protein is CASMVAAYNEQFF.